Many counts were recorded for the clone carrying this T cell receptor beta chain. Its antigen is unidentified. Genomic DNA acted as the template from which TCR beta VDJ combination and CDR3 sequence profiling were carried out. A single record per CDR3 protein comes from TCRdb applying MiXCR to the reads. The sample lists 300,000 or so distinct CDR3 sequences; approximately 57% were seen once. The entry originates in a study of CD8+CD57+ T cells in acquired aplastic anemia. Turning to the study itself: Sorted CD4+ and CD8+ cells yielded roughly 3.1 ug of DNA on average. Regarding the study as a whole: About 27 shared CD8+ CDR3s appeared highly expressed within patients' immunodominant clones. CD8+ Simpson's diversity showed no significant patient-control difference.

Germline V gene data show CDR1 as SGHTA and CDR2 as FQGNSA. The CDR3 covers 15 residues. V gave up 2 bases and J gave up 7 bases, with 17 bases separating them. The chain recombines TRBV7-2 with TRBJ1-1, with D possibly TRBD1 on 5 matching bases. The receptor was derived from a human donor with severe aplastic anemia or a healthy control (not recorded which). The sample comprised sorted CD4+, CD8+, or CD8+CD57+ T cells (not recorded which) from PBMCs. The chain's CDR3 is CASSLTIPQGGEAFF. The CDR3 region has the DNA TGTGCCAGCAGCTTAACGATCCCCCAGGGCGGTGAAGCTTTCTTT.